The rows below give T cell receptor beta chains drawn from one sample of a study of T cells after posttransplantation cyclophosphamide. The protocol was immunoSEQ multiplex PCR, while the TCRdb copy is restricted to in-frame clones and leaves out a portion. The table shows just over 65,000 clones, with 90% to 95% occurring only once. The specimen sequenced was PBMCs. Receptors originate from a woman aged 25 to 39 in good health and a related stem cell transplant donor. Both conserved end residues are part of each CDR3. A D gene is named only where the DNA matches it firmly. Clone sizes are given selectively: once, few, many, or a class where the clone is expanded.

v_gene	d_gene	abundance	j_gene	CDR3aa	CDR3nt
TRBV6-6	-	-	TRBJ2-3	CASSLDSTTDTQYF	TGTGCCAGCAGTCTTGATAGCACAACAGATACGCAGTATTTT
TRBV4-3	-	-	TRBJ2-1	CASSQEQVDYNEQFF	TGCGCCAGCAGCCAAGAACAGGTGGACTACAATGAGCAGTTCTTC
TRBV27	-	-	TRBJ2-2	CASSGGTGELFF	TGTGCCAGCAGTGGGGGCACCGGGGAGCTGTTTTTT
TRBV4-1	-	-	TRBJ1-1	CASSQVDTALMNTEAFF	TGCGCCAGCAGCCAAGTCGACACAGCGCTTATGAACACTGAAGCTTTCTTT
TRBV5-4	-	-	TRBJ1-1	CASSSGTGYTEAFF	TGTGCCAGCAGCTCGGGAACAGGGTACACTGAAGCTTTCTTT
TRBV7-6	-	-	TRBJ1-4	CASSLDLGGGAEKLFF	TGTGCCAGCAGCTTAGACCTGGGGGGGGGTGCTGAAAAACTGTTTTTT
TRBV28	-	-	TRBJ2-5	CASSLQDRLQETQYF	TGTGCCAGCAGTTTACAGGACCGGCTCCAAGAGACCCAGTACTTC
TRBV18	TRBD1	-	TRBJ1-4	CASSPGQSTNEKLFF	TGTGCCAGCTCACCGGGACAGTCAACTAATGAAAAACTGTTTTTT
TRBV18	-	-	TRBJ1-1	CASSPTRARGYTEAFF	TGTGCCAGCTCACCAACGAGGGCCCGGGGGTACACTGAAGCTTTCTTT
TRBV28	-	-	TRBJ2-2	CACRRGSRVGELFF	TGTGCCTGCCGTAGAGGGTCGAGGGTCGGGGAGCTGTTTTTT
TRBV29-1	-	once	TRBJ2-5	CSVSFSKETQYF	TGCAGCGTGTCCTTTTCCAAAGAGACCCAGTACTTC
TRBV2	-	-	TRBJ1-5	CASSEATGYQPQHF	TGTGCCAGCAGTGAAGCTACCGGTTATCAGCCCCAGCATTTT
TRBV15	-	-	TRBJ1-5	CATSRDRDRGGQPQHF	TGTGCCACCAGCAGAGATCGTGACAGAGGGGGTCAGCCCCAGCATTTT
TRBV28	-	-	TRBJ2-1	CASDSGGGGEQFF	TGTGCCAGCGATTCTGGGGGTGGCGGTGAGCAGTTCTTC
TRBV10-1	TRBD1	few	TRBJ1-5	CASSSGRTGTGGQPQHF	TGCGCCAGCAGCTCAGGGCGAACCGGGACAGGGGGTCAGCCCCAGCATTTT
TRBV6-1	TRBD1	-	TRBJ2-7	CASSGGQDFYEQYF	TGTGCCAGCAGTGGGGGACAGGACTTCTACGAGCAGTACTTC
TRBV6-7	-	once	TRBJ2-7	CASSYLARGRHYEQYF	TGTGCCAGCAGTTACCTTGCCCGGGGGCGACACTACGAGCAGTACTTC
TRBV7-8	TRBD1	-	TRBJ1-2	CASSLAGSDRDYGYTF	TGTGCCAGCAGCTTAGCCGGAAGTGACAGGGACTATGGCTACACCTTC
TRBV19	-	-	TRBJ2-3	CASSGRESYPDTQYF	TGTGCCAGTAGTGGACGTGAGAGTTATCCAGATACGCAGTATTTT
TRBV28	-	-	TRBJ1-5	CASSGSGNHQPQHF	TGTGCCAGCAGTGGGTCAGGGAACCATCAGCCCCAGCATTTT
TRBV5-6	-	-	TRBJ2-2	CASSLDGITNTGELFF	TGTGCCAGCAGCTTGGATGGGATAACGAACACCGGGGAGCTGTTTTTT
TRBV5-1	TRBD1	-	TRBJ1-2	CASSLDPTGGYGYTF	TGCGCCAGCAGCTTAGACCCCACAGGGGGCTATGGCTACACCTTC
TRBV28	-	once	TRBJ1-3	CASSSPGTSIYF	TGTGCCAGCAGTTCCCCGGGGACCTCCATATATTTT
TRBV5-1	-	-	TRBJ2-2	CASSLDWVGSNTGELFF	TGCGCCAGCAGCTTGGATTGGGTGGGGTCGAACACCGGGGAGCTGTTTTTT
TRBV27	TRBD1	-	TRBJ1-1	CASSLSSTGGADAFF	TGTGCCAGCAGTTTAAGCTCCACAGGGGGCGCCGATGCTTTCTTT
TRBV27	-	-	TRBJ1-2	CASGISEVGIYGSTF	TGTGCCAGCGGCATCTCCGAAGTCGGGATATATGGTAGTACCTTC
TRBV4-2	-	-	TRBJ1-1	CASSLGGLGNTEAFF	TGTGCCAGCAGTTTGGGGGGGCTGGGGAACACTGAAGCTTTCTTT
TRBV5-1	-	-	TRBJ2-1	CASSNALGRYNEQFF	TGCGCCAGCAGCAACGCACTAGGACGGTACAATGAGCAGTTCTTC
TRBV7-2	-	-	TRBJ2-5	CASSLGGLQETQYF	TGTGCCAGCAGCTTAGGGGGACTCCAAGAGACCCAGTACTTC
TRBV6-5	-	-	TRBJ2-7	CASSYSAGRSYEQYF	TGTGCCAGCAGTTACTCCGCGGGGAGGTCCTACGAGCAGTACTTC
TRBV9	-	-	TRBJ1-1	CASSVVLGTEAFF	TGTGCCAGCAGCGTAGTTTTAGGTACTGAAGCTTTCTTT
TRBV27	-	-	TRBJ2-1	CASSFQGSHEQFF	TGTGCCAGCAGTTTCCAGGGTTCCCATGAGCAGTTCTTC
TRBV2	-	-	TRBJ2-7	CASRKELYEQYF	TGTGCCAGCAGAAAGGAGCTCTACGAGCAGTACTTC
TRBV4-1	TRBD1	-	TRBJ2-1	CASSQVGQGSYNEQFF	TGCGCCAGCAGCCAAGTCGGACAGGGGTCCTACAATGAGCAGTTCTTC
TRBV30	-	-	TRBJ2-1	CAWSVLAGFGNEQFF	TGTGCCTGGAGTGTACTGGCGGGGTTTGGTAATGAGCAGTTCTTC
TRBV5-1	-	-	TRBJ2-3	CASSLNGFSTDTQYF	TGCGCCAGCAGCTTAAACGGGTTCAGCACAGATACGCAGTATTTT